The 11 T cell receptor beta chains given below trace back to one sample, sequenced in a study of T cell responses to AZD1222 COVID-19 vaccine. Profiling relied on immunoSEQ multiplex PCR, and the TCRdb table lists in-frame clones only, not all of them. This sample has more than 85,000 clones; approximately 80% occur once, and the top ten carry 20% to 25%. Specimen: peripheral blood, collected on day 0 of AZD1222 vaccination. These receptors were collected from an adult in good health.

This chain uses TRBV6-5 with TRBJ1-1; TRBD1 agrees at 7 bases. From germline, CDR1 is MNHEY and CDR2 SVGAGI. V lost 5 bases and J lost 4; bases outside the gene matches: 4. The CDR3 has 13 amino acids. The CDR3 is CASSTTGATEAFF. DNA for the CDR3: TGTGCCAGCAGTACTACAGGGGCCACTGAAGCTTTCTTT.

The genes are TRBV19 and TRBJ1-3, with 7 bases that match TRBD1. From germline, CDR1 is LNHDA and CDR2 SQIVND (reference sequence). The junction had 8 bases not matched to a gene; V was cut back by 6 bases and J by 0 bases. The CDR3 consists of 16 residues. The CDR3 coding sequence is TGTGCCAGTAGACCGGGACAGCCTTACTCTGGAAACACCATATATTTT. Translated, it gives CASRPGQPYSGNTIYF.

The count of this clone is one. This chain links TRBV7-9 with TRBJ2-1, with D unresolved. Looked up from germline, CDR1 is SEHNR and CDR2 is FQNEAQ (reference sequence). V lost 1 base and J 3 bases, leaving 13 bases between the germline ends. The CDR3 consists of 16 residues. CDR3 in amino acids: CASSLVGPRLYNEQFF. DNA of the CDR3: TGTGCCAGCAGCTTAGTAGGGCCGCGCCTCTACAATGAGCAGTTCTTC. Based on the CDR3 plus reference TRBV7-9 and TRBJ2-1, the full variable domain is DTGVSQNPRHKITKRGQNVTFRCDPISEHNRLYWYRQTLGQGPEFLTYFQNEAQLEKSRLLSDRFSAERPKGSFSTLEIQRTEQGDSAMYLCASSLVGPRLYNEQFFGPGTRLTVL.

CDR3 loop: CASSFLSADTQYF. CDR3 DNA sequence: TGTGCCAGCAGCTTCCTCAGCGCAGATACGCAGTATTTT. V gene TRBV7-9 combines with J gene TRBJ2-3; the D is unclear. The germline V and J ends were trimmed by 3 bases and 4 bases, with 8 bases remaining between them. Germline CDR1 is SEHNR and CDR2 is FQNEAQ (reference sequence). CDR3 length: 13 amino acids.

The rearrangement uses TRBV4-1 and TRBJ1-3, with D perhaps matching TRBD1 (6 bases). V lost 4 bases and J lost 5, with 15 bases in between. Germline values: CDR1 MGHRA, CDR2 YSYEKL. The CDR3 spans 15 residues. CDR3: CASSRTADSRNTIYF. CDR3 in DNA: TGCGCCAGCAGCCGAACCGCGGACAGTCGAAACACCATATATTTT.

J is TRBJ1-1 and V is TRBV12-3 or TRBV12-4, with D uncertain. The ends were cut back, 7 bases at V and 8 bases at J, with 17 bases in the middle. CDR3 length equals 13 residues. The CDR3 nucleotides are TGTGCCAGCATTGCTGGTGTGGCCGGGGAAGCTTTCTTT. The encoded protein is CASIAGVAGEAFF.

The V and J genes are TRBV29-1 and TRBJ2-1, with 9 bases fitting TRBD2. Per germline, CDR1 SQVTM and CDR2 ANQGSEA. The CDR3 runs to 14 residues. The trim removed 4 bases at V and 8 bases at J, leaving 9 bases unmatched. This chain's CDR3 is CSVVGGRALDEQFF. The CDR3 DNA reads TGCAGCGTTGTAGGCGGGAGGGCCCTCGATGAGCAGTTCTTC.

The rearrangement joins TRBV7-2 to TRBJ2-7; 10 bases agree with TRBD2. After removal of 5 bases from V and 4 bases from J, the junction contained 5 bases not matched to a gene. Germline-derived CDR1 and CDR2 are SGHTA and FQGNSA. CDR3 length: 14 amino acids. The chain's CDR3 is CASSAGLAKYEQYF. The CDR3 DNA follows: TGTGCCAGCAGCGCGGGACTAGCGAAATACGAGCAGTACTTC.

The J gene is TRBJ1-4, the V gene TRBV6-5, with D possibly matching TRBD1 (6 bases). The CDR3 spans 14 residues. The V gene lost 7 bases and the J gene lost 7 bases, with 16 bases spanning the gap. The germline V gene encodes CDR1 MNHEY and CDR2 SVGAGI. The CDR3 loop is CASILGGGREKLFF. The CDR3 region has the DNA TGTGCCAGCATCTTGGGCGGGGGGCGTGAAAAACTGTTTTTT.

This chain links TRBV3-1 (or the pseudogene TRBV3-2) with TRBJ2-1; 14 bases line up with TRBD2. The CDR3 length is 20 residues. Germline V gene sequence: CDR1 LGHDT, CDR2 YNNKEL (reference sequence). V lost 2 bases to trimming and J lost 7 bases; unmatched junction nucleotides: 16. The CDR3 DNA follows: TGTGCCAGCAGCCAATATCGGACAGGGACTAGCGGGAGTCTTCTTAATGAGCAGTTCTTC. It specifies CASSQYRTGTSGSLLNEQFF.

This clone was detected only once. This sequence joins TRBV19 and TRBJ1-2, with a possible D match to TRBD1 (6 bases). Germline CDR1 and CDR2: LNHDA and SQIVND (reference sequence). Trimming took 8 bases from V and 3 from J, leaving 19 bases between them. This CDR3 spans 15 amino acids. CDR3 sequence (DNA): TGTGCCAGTCGTGCCCCCGCACAGGGTTACTATGGCTACACCTTC. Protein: CASRAPAQGYYGYTF.